This T cell receptor (beta chain) was captured by sequencing in a study of blood T cell repertoires in COVID-19. The CDR3 is made up of 13 amino acids. V was shortened by 4 bases and J by 4 bases, with 8 bases between the two germline ends. The germline CDR1 and CDR2 sequences are SEHNR and FQNEAQ (reference sequence). Profiled with immunoSEQ multiplex PCR; TCRdb holds only in-frame clones, not every one. The table records about 200,000 clones, 75% to 85% of them present only once. This TCR was sampled from a human donor in a cohort sampled during active COVID-19. The specimen sequenced was peripheral blood. The chain has TRBV7-9 and TRBJ2-1; a possible D gene is TRBD1 (6 bases). CDR3 in amino acids: CASSSGTYNEQFF. The CDR3 DNA follows: TGTGCCAGCAGCTCCGGGACATACAATGAGCAGTTCTTC.